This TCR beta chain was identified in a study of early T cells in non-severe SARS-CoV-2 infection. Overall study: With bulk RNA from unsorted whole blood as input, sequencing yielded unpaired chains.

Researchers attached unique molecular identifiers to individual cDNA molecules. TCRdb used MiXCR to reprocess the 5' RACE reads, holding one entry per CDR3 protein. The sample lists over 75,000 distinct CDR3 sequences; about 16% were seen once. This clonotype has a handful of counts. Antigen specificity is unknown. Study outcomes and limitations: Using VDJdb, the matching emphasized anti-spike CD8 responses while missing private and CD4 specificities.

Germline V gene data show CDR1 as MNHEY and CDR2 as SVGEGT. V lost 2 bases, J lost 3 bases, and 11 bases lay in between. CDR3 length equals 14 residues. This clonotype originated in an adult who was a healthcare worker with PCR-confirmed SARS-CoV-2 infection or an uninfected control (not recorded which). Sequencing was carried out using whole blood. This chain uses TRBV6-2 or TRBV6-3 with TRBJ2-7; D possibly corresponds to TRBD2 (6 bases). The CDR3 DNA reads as TGTGCCAGCAGTTACAGCGCGGGGAACTACGAGCAGTACTTC. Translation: CASSYSAGNYEQYF.